The 10 T cell receptor beta chains reported below all come from one sample, sequenced in a study of blood T cells in healthy people across ages. The authors ran a second PCR of roughly 6 to 12 cycles using a sample-barcoded 5' primer and a J-beta primer mix. TCRdb fed the 5' RACE reads into MiXCR, producing one record per CDR3 protein. Found here are 650,000 to 1,000,000 distinct CDR3 sequences, 46% of them singletons; the top ten hold 18%. The source material was blood. These receptors all stem from a man older than 75 in good health.

With respect to this clonotype: A read error may explain this, as a much larger clone is one base away. This chain links TRBV7-2 with TRBJ2-5; 7 bases match TRBD2. The better agreement between TRBJ2-1 and the DNA end casts doubt on the J call. The germline V gene has CDR1 SGHTA and CDR2 FQGNSA. This CDR3 contains 12 residues. The CDR3 here is CASSSSGLDQFF. The CDR3 DNA follows: TGTGCCAGCAGCTCCAGTGGACTAGACCAGTTCTTC.

The chain employs TRBV29-1 and TRBJ2-5; the D is unclear. V lost 7 bases and J 0 bases, leaving 18 bases between the germline ends. CDR3 size: 15 residues. Germline V lookup: CDR1 SQVTM, CDR2 ANQGSEA. CDR3 sequence (DNA): TGCAGCGCTATTTCCCCTGCCACCCACCAAGAGACCCAGTACTTC. Its protein product is CSAISPATHQETQYF.

This clonotype was picked up many times. This rearrangement joins TRBV29-1 to TRBJ2-3; maybe TRBD1 (5 bases). The germline V and J ends were trimmed by 7 bases and 0 bases, with 8 bases remaining between them. Germline V gene lookup returns CDR1 SQVTM and CDR2 ANQGSEA. The CDR3 has 12 residues. CDR3 nucleotide sequence: TGCAGCGATAGACAGAGCACAGATACGCAGTATTTT. Its protein is CSDRQSTDTQYF.

This clonotype was recorded at least ten times. This sequence joins TRBV5-5 and TRBJ2-7, with unresolved D. Germline V gives CDR1 SGHKS, CDR2 YYEKEE (reference sequence). The V and J ends lost 4 bases and 3 bases respectively, with 17 bases between them. The CDR3 extends over 15 amino acids. CDR3 protein: CASSRDTGMGYEQYF. The CDR3, as DNA: TGTGCCAGCAGCCGCGACACCGGAATGGGCTACGAGCAGTACTTC.

The chain employs TRBV15 and TRBJ2-1; 7 bases are a match to TRBD2. The V segment lost 2 bases and the J segment 4 bases; nucleotides outside the gene matches: 8. Germline lookup yields CDR1 LNHNV and CDR2 YYDKDF (reference sequence). The CDR3 spans 16 residues. Here the CDR3 reads CATSRFVGGGYNEQFF. CDR3 bases: TGTGCCACCAGCAGATTTGTTGGGGGAGGGTACAATGAGCAGTTCTTC.

The V gene is TRBV3-1, the J gene TRBJ2-7; no clear D gene. The J call may be in error: the DNA end matches TRBJ2-5 better. The CDR3 contains 14 residues. Germline assignment: CDR1 LGHDT and CDR2 YNNKEL (reference sequence). The CDR3: CASSQGAQTGTQYF. CDR3 coding DNA: TGTGCCAGCAGCCAAGGAGCACAGACGGGGACCCAGTACTTC.

This clonotype was observed a few times. The chain uses TRBV5-1 and TRBJ2-4; possible D gene TRBD2, 6 bases. From germline, CDR1 is SGHRS and CDR2 YFSETQ. The CDR3 covers 15 residues. V was shortened by 4 bases and J by 8 bases, with 19 bases between the two germline ends. The DNA of the CDR3 is TGCGCCAGCAGCGCAAGGGACTCCAGGAGGGACATTCAGTACTTC. Translated, it gives CASSARDSRRDIQYF.

V and J are TRBV29-1 and TRBJ2-3; 9 bases map to TRBD1. V lost 5 bases to trimming and J lost 0 bases; unmatched junction nucleotides: 18. Germline V gives CDR1 SQVTM, CDR2 ANQGSEA. The CDR3 runs 19 residues. The CDR3 DNA sequence: TGCAGCGTTTTAGGTTTGTTGACAGGGGGACGCACGAGCACAGATACGCAGTATTTT. Its translation: CSVLGLLTGGRTSTDTQYF.

This chain links TRBV30 with TRBJ2-1, with unresolved D. The J call is in doubt because the DNA end fits TRBJ2-7 better. Germline V gene lookup returns CDR1 GTSNPN and CDR2 SVGIG (reference sequence). This CDR3 region has 12 residues. The CDR3 DNA is TGTGCCTGGACTAATTTGAGAAATGAGCAGTACTTC. This encodes CAWTNLRNEQYF.

This clonotype has more than one count but fewer than ten. This sequence joins TRBV28 and TRBJ2-3; D is tentatively TRBD1 or TRBD2 (5 bases each). Deletions cut 3 bases from V and 14 bases from J, with 15 bases between. CDR1 and CDR2 (germline): MDHEN, SYDVKM. The CDR3 runs to 12 residues. The CDR3 reads CASSFRDRRRYF. CDR3 sequence (DNA): TGTGCCAGCAGTTTCCGGGACCGGCGTAGGTATTTT.